This is a list of T cell receptor beta chains from one sample in a study of T cell responses to AZD1222 COVID-19 vaccine. Measured with immunoSEQ multiplex PCR; TCRdb has only the in-frame clones, and not every one. In the table there are approximately 200,000 clones, approximately 94% of which are singletons. The material was peripheral blood, obtained on day 0 of AZD1222 vaccination. The source is an adult in good health. The CDR3 runs from the conserved cysteine through the conserved F or W.

j_call v_call cdr3_aa
TRBJ1-1 TRBV5-6 CASSFARDLITEAFF
TRBJ1-1 TRBV2 CASSGRGQAFF
TRBJ1-2 TRBV28 CASSLTGMLSYGYTF
TRBJ2-7 TRBV7-2 CASSLEQGFHEQYF
TRBJ2-7 TRBV6-5 CASSYSPTGTGREQYF
TRBJ2-2 TRBV14 CASSQVYGSGGELFF
TRBJ1-5 TRBV30 CAWNLQDGLSNQPQHF
TRBJ2-5 TRBV25-1 CASRGIGQQETQYF
TRBJ1-4 TRBV27 CATDQKGAYEKLFF
TRBJ2-1 TRBV19 CASSILPSGSYNEQFF
TRBJ2-1 TRBV19 CASSHGPSEQFF
TRBJ2-3 TRBV7-2 CASSLPDREPSTDTQYF
TRBJ2-2 TRBV13 CASTRAGGTGELFF
TRBJ1-6 TRBV28 CASRKPGQSSYNSPLHF
TRBJ1-6 TRBV2 CASRVPGQGPNSPLHF
TRBJ1-2 TRBV27 CASSPSSGGGQYFYGYTF
TRBJ2-7 TRBV6-1 CASSGRRGRGRDEQYF
TRBJ2-5 TRBV28 CASIPRGSMETQYF
TRBJ2-5 TRBV30 CAWSYGGWETQYF
TRBJ2-7 TRBV18 CASSPGLAGVYEQYF
TRBJ2-1 TRBV6-2/TRBV6-3 CASSYSASGQNNEQFF
TRBJ2-5 TRBV10-3 CAVAGTSTETQYF
TRBJ2-3 TRBV6-4 CASSLSITSGDTDTQYF
TRBJ1-1 TRBV19 CASSTSGQSHEAFF
TRBJ2-7 TRBV19 CASSMGTVHYEQYF
TRBJ2-1 TRBV19 CASTTYAPGSSYNEQFF
TRBJ2-1 TRBV19 CASTRSRTGLNEQFF
TRBJ2-5 TRBV29-1 CSVGDGETQYF
TRBJ2-1 TRBV29-1 CSVEGQVNSYNEQFF
TRBJ1-6 TRBV7-9 CASSLGSGANSPLHF
TRBJ2-7 TRBV29-1 CSVFRDSEQYF
TRBJ1-6 TRBV5-4 CASSLDSQGYNSPLHF
TRBJ2-5 TRBV4-2 CASSQGSLGLAGETQYF
TRBJ1-5 TRBV2 CASSEARGRDQPQHF
TRBJ1-1 TRBV11-2 CASRFGPRSTEAFF
TRBJ1-6 TRBV2 CASSEFAAYNSPLHF
TRBJ1-5 TRBV30 CAWSVRDRNQPQHF
TRBJ2-3 TRBV11-2 CASSKDRGRDTQYF
TRBJ2-7 TRBV29-1 CSVQPSGRYEQYF
TRBJ2-7 TRBV28 CASSLRGTSGRSYEQYF
TRBJ1-5 TRBV27 CASRPLPGLSNQPQHF
TRBJ2-7 TRBV5-1 CASSFEGAYEQYF
TRBJ1-4 TRBV9 CASSVGTANEKLFF
TRBJ2-2 TRBV14 CASSQVRGSGELFF
TRBJ1-1 TRBV3-1/TRBV3-2 CASSDRVNTEAFF
TRBJ2-3 TRBV27 CASRPGLAEQRRIADTQYF
TRBJ2-7 TRBV5-6 CASSLVRLSDSYEQYF
TRBJ2-1 TRBV2 CASSEAYEQFF
TRBJ1-2 TRBV5-1 CASSGVGGYTF
TRBJ2-7 TRBV5-1 CASSFTGTYEQYF
TRBJ1-2 TRBV9 CASSPSGTGSYGYTF
TRBJ1-1 TRBV6-5 CASSYHTNTEAFF
TRBJ2-3 TRBV3-1/TRBV3-2 CASSQGLDGATDTQYF
TRBJ1-3 TRBV10-3 CATTGDLGSNTIYF